These 3 T cell receptor beta chains came from one sample sequenced in a study of cytomegalovirus exposure and HLA in healthy donors (dated by TCRdb to 2017 to 2019). Preparation of the library involved the immunoSEQ multiplex PCR assay. Held by TCRdb, this immuneACCESS table contains in-frame sequences only and omits some clones. Under half of the omission traces to an unresolved V gene where checked; the cause of the rest is unknown. This sample gives roughly 100,000 clones in total; around 87% of them show up just once. Together, the top ten hold 3% to 4% of the sample. Sequencing was performed on PBMCs. These receptors were obtained from a young woman in good health and CMV-seropositive.

The chain links TRBV4-1 to TRBJ2-7, with D hard to call. The CDR3 is 12 amino acids. CDR1 and CDR2 (germline): MGHRA, YSYEKL. Trimming removed 2 bases from V and 6 bases from J, with 8 bases in between. The CDR3 DNA sequence: TGCGCCAGCAGCCAACCCGGTCGCGAGCAGTACTTC. Translation: CASSQPGREQYF.

The genes are TRBV11-2 and TRBJ1-1; D might be TRBD1 (5 bases). Trimming took off 5 bases at V and 8 bases at J, with 15 bases between the two ends. The CDR3 spans 13 residues. Germline loops: CDR1 SGHAT, CDR2 FQNNGV. DNA for the CDR3: TGTGCCAGCAGCCTGATTCGGGGGATCGAAGCTTTCTTT. Amino acids: CASSLIRGIEAFF.

The gene calls are TRBV5-1 and TRBJ1-1, with D uncertain. This CDR3 contains 15 residues. Germline assignment: CDR1 SGHRS and CDR2 YFSETQ. The V end was cut by 0 bases, the J end by 0 bases, with 9 bases between. Here the CDR3 DNA reads TGCGCCAGCAGCTTGGGTGCGAGCATGAACACTGAAGCTTTCTTT. It codes for CASSLGASMNTEAFF.